The source of this TCR beta chain is a study of Tregs in tolerant kidney transplant recipients. As for the study in general: Mixed chimerism was transient after nonmyeloablative marrow transplants from related graft donors. Study-wide points: Validation in larger populations is needed because few patients were studied. Changing PCR primers prevented nucleotide comparison between some patients' samples.

Remarks on this clone: The antigen is undetermined. The CDR3 end is not reached by the read, which stops 3 residues before it; the germline J gene fills it in.

The table came from immunoSEQ multiplex PCR; TCRdb's copy has only in-frame clones and leaves some out. In total, the table holds 50,000 or so clones. Germline V lookup: CDR1 SGHRS, CDR2 YFSETQ. CDR3 length equals 16 residues. V lost 4 bases and J lost 8; bases outside the gene matches: 9. This sequence was found in a human donor who received a combined kidney and bone marrow transplant. The chain is built from TRBV5-1 and TRBJ1-4, with 12 bases identical to TRBD1. This specimen consisted of CD4+ T cells from blood, obtained before the transplant. The CDR3 here is CASSPGQGALAEKLFF. The CDR3 DNA, read in part, is TGCGCCAGCAGCCCGGGACAGGGGGCTTTGGCCGAAAAA.